The clone carrying this TCR beta chain was detected a few times. Its antigen is unknown. The record originates from a study of T-cell memory formation after mild COVID-19. Study outcomes and limitations: Second-wave clones peaking on day 37 lacked confirmed SARS-CoV-2 specificity. Clones contracting across day 15 to 85 had a balanced CD4/CD8 profile; later expanding clones leaned CD4+. There were some responding clones in pre-infection memory, which suggested that cross-reactive memory had joined. Among CD4+ contracting clones, most were CM and EM, and CD8+ ones EMRA.

Trimming removed 6 bases at V and 8 bases at J, with 13 bases between. This CDR3 has 13 amino acids. TCRdb itself ran the 5' RACE reads through MiXCR, one entry per CDR3 protein. The sample lists 150,000 to 200,000 distinct CDR3 sequences, roughly 14% occurring once. The specimen sequenced was PBMCs or a T cell subset sorted from them (not recorded which). The chain carries TRBV12-3 or TRBV12-4 and TRBJ1-4; D remains unclear. This receptor was identified in an adult woman who had mild COVID-19 (a few samples of this study predate the infection). Cell type and time point are not known. CDR3 amino acids: CASRNDLREKLFF. The CDR3 DNA is TGTGCCAGCAGGAATGACCTTCGGGAAAAACTGTTTTTT.